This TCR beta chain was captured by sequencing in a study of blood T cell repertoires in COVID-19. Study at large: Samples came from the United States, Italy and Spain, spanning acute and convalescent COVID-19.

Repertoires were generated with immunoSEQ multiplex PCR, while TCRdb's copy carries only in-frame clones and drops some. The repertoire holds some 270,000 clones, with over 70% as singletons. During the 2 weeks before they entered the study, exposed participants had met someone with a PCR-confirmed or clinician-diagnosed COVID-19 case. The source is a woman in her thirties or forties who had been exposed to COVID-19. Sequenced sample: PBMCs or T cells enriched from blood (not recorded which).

The CDR3 bases are TGTGCCAGCAGCCGCACAGGGTCAAACCCCGAAAAACTGTTTTTT. Its protein product is CASSRTGSNPEKLFF. The chain uses TRBV11-3 and TRBJ1-4; a weak D match, TRBD1 (6 bases). CDR3 length: 15 amino acids. V shed 5 bases and J shed 8 bases, with 18 bases lying between them. Per the germline V gene, CDR1 is SGHNT and CDR2 is YENEEA. Supplemented by reference TRBV11-3 and TRBJ1-4, the full variable domain reads EAGVVQSPRYKIIEKKQPVAFWCNPISGHNTLYWYLQNLGQGPELLIRYENEEAVDDSQLPKDRFSAERLKGVDSTLKIQPAELGDSAVYLCASSRTGSNPEKLFFGSGTQLSVL.